A selection of T cell receptor beta chains follows, all from one sample in a study of Ad26.COV2.S vaccination and SARS-CoV-2 variants. TCRdb's table, derived via immunoSEQ multiplex PCR, lists solely in-frame clones and lacks some. This sample has fewer than 400,000 clones, with 80% to 90% found just once. The sample was peripheral blood, taken in a trial of Ad26.COV2.S vaccine versus placebo. The receptors derive from a person between 18 and 65 years old who received the Ad26.COV2.S COVID-19 vaccine or a placebo. Both conserved end residues are part of each CDR3. The D gene is left open where the match is weak. Clone size is stated in some rows and not others, as once, few, many or a class when expanded.

V: TRBV5-1
J: TRBJ2-1
size: .
D: .
length: 14
DNA: TGCGCCAGCAGCTTGGAAGGGGCCAGAGATGAGCAGTTCTTC
CDR3: CASSLEGARDEQFF

V: TRBV30
J: TRBJ1-3
size: .
D: .
length: 15
DNA: TGTGCCTGGACCGATACAGCGGGGGCTGGAAACACCATATATTTT
CDR3: CAWTDTAGAGNTIYF

V: TRBV2
J: TRBJ1-1
size: .
D: TRBD1
length: 15
DNA: TGTGCCAGCAGTTGGGCAGGGGGCCTGAACACTGAAGCTTTCTTT
CDR3: CASSWAGGLNTEAFF

V: TRBV11-2
J: TRBJ2-1
size: .
D: .
length: 14
DNA: TGTGCCAGCAGCTTCAGGGGGGCCTACAATGAGCAGTTCTTC
CDR3: CASSFRGAYNEQFF

V: TRBV6-5
J: TRBJ1-1
size: .
D: .
length: 14
DNA: TGTGCCAGCAGTGACTCGGGTCTACACACTGAAGCTTTCTTT
CDR3: CASSDSGLHTEAFF

V: TRBV19
J: TRBJ1-2
size: .
D: TRBD1
length: 16
DNA: TGTGCCAGTAGTTTCACCGGGACAGGGGAAAACTATGGCTACACCTTC
CDR3: CASSFTGTGENYGYTF

V: TRBV6-5
J: TRBJ1-4
size: .
D: .
length: 14
DNA: TGTGCCAGCAGTTACTCCCGGGCCCGGGAAAAACTGTTTTTT
CDR3: CASSYSRAREKLFF

V: TRBV5-1
J: TRBJ2-2
size: .
D: TRBD1
length: 15
DNA: TGCGCCAGCAGCGACAGCGGGACAGGGGCCGGGGAGCTGTTTTTT
CDR3: CASSDSGTGAGELFF

V: TRBV6-5
J: TRBJ2-5
size: .
D: .
length: 14
DNA: TGTGCCACCCGAACGATACTAGGCCAAGAGACCCAGTACTTC
CDR3: CATRTILGQETQYF

V: TRBV20-1
J: TRBJ2-3
size: once
D: .
length: 11
DNA: TGCAGTGTGGGATACCCGGATACGCAGTATTTT
CDR3: CSVGYPDTQYF

V: TRBV11-2
J: TRBJ2-1
size: .
D: TRBD1
length: 16
DNA: TGTGCCAGCAGTCCAGCAGGGGGCTATGGTTGGATTCGGCAGTTCTTC
CDR3: CASSPAGGYGWIRQFF

V: TRBV9
J: TRBJ2-1
size: .
D: .
length: 15
DNA: TGTGCCAGCAGCGTAGAGGCAGGGTACTACAATGAGCAGTTCTTC
CDR3: CASSVEAGYYNEQFF

V: TRBV6-6
J: TRBJ2-1
size: .
D: .
length: 13
DNA: TGTGCCAGCCAGGGCTGGGGATACAATGAGCAGTTCTTC
CDR3: CASQGWGYNEQFF

V: TRBV19
J: TRBJ2-4
size: .
D: .
length: 14
DNA: TGTGCCAGTAGTATCTCCGGGACCACTCTAAAGCAGTACTTC
CDR3: CASSISGTTLKQYF

V: TRBV1
J: TRBJ1-2
size: .
D: .
length: 15
DNA: TGCACCAGCAGCCAGGCTCCACGGGGCGACTATGGCTACACCTTC
CDR3: CTSSQAPRGDYGYTF

V: TRBV2
J: TRBJ1-4
size: once
D: .
length: 14
DNA: TGTGCCAGCAGTGACCGGACGAGAGGTGAAAAACTGTTTTTT
CDR3: CASSDRTRGEKLFF

V: TRBV2
J: TRBJ2-5
size: .
D: TRBD1
length: 15
DNA: TGTGCCAGCGGCAGACAGGGGGCAGTATGGGAGACCCAGTACTTC
CDR3: CASGRQGAVWETQYF

V: TRBV15
J: TRBJ1-5
size: .
D: .
length: 15
DNA: TGTGCCACCAGCAGAGATCGGGGCACCAATCAGCCCCAGCATTTT
CDR3: CATSRDRGTNQPQHF

V: TRBV4-1
J: TRBJ1-5
size: .
D: TRBD1
length: 17
DNA: TGCGCCAGCAGCCAAGGGGGGCAGGGGGAGGGCAATCAGCCCCAGCATTTT
CDR3: CASSQGGQGEGNQPQHF

V: TRBV28
J: TRBJ2-5
size: .
D: .
length: 13
DNA: TGTGCCAGCAGAGGTCCGGGTCGGGAGACCCAGTACTTC
CDR3: CASRGPGRETQYF

V: TRBV6-6
J: TRBJ1-3
size: .
D: .
length: 14
DNA: TGTGCCAGCAGTCCCCCTTCGCTCGGAAACACCATATATTTT
CDR3: CASSPPSLGNTIYF

V: TRBV19
J: TRBJ1-5
size: once
D: TRBD1
length: 16
DNA: TGTGCCAGTAGTAGGGGGACAGTTATTAGCAATCAGCCCCAGCATTTT
CDR3: CASSRGTVISNQPQHF

V: TRBV5-8
J: TRBJ1-1
size: .
D: .
length: 14
DNA: TGTGCCAGCAGCTTGGGTAGGGGCTCGGTTGAAGCTTTCTTT
CDR3: CASSLGRGSVEAFF

V: TRBV6-6
J: TRBJ1-2
size: once
D: .
length: 13
DNA: TGTGCCAGCAGCAAAAGTTATTCAAGCGGCTACACCTTC
CDR3: CASSKSYSSGYTF

V: TRBV3-1/TRBV3-2
J: TRBJ1-1
size: .
D: .
length: 12
DNA: TGTGCCAGCAGCCAAGGACTGGACATAGCTTTCTTT
CDR3: CASSQGLDIAFF

V: TRBV6-5
J: TRBJ1-1
size: .
D: .
length: 14
DNA: TGTGCCAGTTTGGCACACCAGGCGAACACTGAAGCTTTCTTT
CDR3: CASLAHQANTEAFF

V: TRBV4-3
J: TRBJ1-6
size: .
D: .
length: 21
DNA: TGCGCCAGCAGCCAAGATGCAGCATGGACAGTATTAAGCTCCTATAATTCACCCCTCCACTTT
CDR3: CASSQDAAWTVLSSYNSPLHF

V: TRBV2
J: TRBJ1-5
size: once
D: .
length: 14
DNA: TGTGCCAGCAGTGAAGCGCGGGAGAATCAGCCCCAGCATTTT
CDR3: CASSEARENQPQHF

V: TRBV7-8
J: TRBJ2-3
size: .
D: .
length: 13
DNA: TGTGCCAGCAGCTTAACGACGGGTGGGGACTGGTATTTT
CDR3: CASSLTTGGDWYF

V: TRBV7-9
J: TRBJ2-3
size: .
D: TRBD2
length: 15
DNA: TGTGCCAGCAGCTTGTCGGCTAGCGGTATTTCTACGCAGTATTTT
CDR3: CASSLSASGISTQYF

V: TRBV7-2
J: TRBJ2-4
size: .
D: TRBD2
length: 19
DNA: TGTGCCAGCAGCTCTAGACTAGCGGGGGAGATACTAGCCAAAAACATTCAGTACTTC
CDR3: CASSSRLAGEILAKNIQYF

V: TRBV11-2
J: TRBJ2-1
size: .
D: TRBD2
length: 16
DNA: TGTGCCAGCAGCTTACAAGCTAGCGGGGGGGCTAATGAGCAGTTCTTC
CDR3: CASSLQASGGANEQFF

V: TRBV19
J: TRBJ2-7
size: few
D: .
length: 14
DNA: TGTGCCAGTAGTATTAATTCAGGTCGCTACGAGCAGTACTTC
CDR3: CASSINSGRYEQYF

V: TRBV4-3
J: TRBJ1-6
size: .
D: .
length: 19
DNA: TGCGCCAGCAGCCAAGACCGGACGGGCACCCCTGATTATAATTCACCCCTCCACTTT
CDR3: CASSQDRTGTPDYNSPLHF

V: TRBV29-1
J: TRBJ2-7
size: .
D: TRBD1
length: 14
DNA: TGCAGCGCCAACTTACAGGGGGCCACCTACGAGCAGTACTTC
CDR3: CSANLQGATYEQYF

V: TRBV10-2
J: TRBJ2-1
size: .
D: TRBD2
length: 15
DNA: TGCGCCAGCAGTGAGCGGACTAGGGGAAACAATGAGCAGTTCTTC
CDR3: CASSERTRGNNEQFF

V: TRBV4-1
J: TRBJ1-1
size: .
D: .
length: 14
DNA: TGCGCCAGCAGCCAAGATGTCTGGAACACTGAAGCTTTCTTT
CDR3: CASSQDVWNTEAFF